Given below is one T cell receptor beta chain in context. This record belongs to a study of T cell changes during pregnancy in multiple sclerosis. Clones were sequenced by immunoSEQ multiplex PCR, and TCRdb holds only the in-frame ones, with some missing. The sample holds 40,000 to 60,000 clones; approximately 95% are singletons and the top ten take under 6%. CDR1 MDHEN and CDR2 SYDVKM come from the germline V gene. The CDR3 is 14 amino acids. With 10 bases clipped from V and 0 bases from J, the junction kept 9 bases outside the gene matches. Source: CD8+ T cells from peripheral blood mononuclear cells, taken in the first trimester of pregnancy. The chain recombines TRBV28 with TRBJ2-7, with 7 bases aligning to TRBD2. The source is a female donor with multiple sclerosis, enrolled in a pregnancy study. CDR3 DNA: TGTGCCATCGGGGAGGGAGGGAGCTCCTACGAGCAGTACTTC. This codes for CAIGEGGSSYEQYF.